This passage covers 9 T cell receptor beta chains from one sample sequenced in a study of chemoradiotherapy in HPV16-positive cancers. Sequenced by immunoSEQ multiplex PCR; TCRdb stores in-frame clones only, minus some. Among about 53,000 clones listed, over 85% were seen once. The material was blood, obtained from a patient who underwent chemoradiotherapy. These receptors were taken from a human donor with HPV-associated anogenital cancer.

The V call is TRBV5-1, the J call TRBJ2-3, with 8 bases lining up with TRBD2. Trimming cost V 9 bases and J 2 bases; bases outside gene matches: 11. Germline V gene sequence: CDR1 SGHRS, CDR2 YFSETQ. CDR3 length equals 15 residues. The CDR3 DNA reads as TGCGCCACGGCGGGGGGCCCGGACCCCACAGATACGCAGTATTTT. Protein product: CATAGGPDPTDTQYF.

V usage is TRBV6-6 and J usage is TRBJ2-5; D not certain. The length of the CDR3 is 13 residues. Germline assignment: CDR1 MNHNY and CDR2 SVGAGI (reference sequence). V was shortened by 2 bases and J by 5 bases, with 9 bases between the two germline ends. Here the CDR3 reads CASSYVGYETQYF. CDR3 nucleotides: TGTGCCAGCAGTTACGTAGGGTACGAGACCCAGTACTTC.

The CDR3 region has the DNA TGTGCCAGCAGCAGGACTAGCGGGGGACCCCAAGAGACCCAGTACTTC. Translated, it gives CASSRTSGGPQETQYF. This chain connects TRBV7-2 to TRBJ2-5; 13 bases are a match to TRBD2. The V gene's germline CDR1 is SGHTA and CDR2 FQGNSA. V trimming: 5 bases; J trimming: 1 base; junction bases outside the gene matches: 4. The CDR3 is made up of 16 amino acids.

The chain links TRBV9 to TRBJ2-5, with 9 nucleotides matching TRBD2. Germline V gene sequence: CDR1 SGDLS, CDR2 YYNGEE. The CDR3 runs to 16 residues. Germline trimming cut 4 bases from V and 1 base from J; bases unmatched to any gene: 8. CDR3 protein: CASSSRLAATQETQYF. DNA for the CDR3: TGTGCCAGCAGCTCACGACTAGCGGCCACCCAAGAGACCCAGTACTTC.

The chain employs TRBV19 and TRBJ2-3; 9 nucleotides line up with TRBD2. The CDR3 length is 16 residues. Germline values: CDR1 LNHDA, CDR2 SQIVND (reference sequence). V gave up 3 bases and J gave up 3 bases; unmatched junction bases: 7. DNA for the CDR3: TGTGCCAGTAGTATTAGCGGGAGAAGTGGGACAGATACGCAGTATTTT. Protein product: CASSISGRSGTDTQYF.

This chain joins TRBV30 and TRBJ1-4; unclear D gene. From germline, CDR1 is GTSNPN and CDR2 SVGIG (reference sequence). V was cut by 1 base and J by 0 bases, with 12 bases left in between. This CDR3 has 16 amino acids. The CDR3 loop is CAWSETPVATNEKLFF. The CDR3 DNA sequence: TGTGCCTGGAGTGAGACGCCCGTTGCAACTAATGAAAAACTGTTTTTT.

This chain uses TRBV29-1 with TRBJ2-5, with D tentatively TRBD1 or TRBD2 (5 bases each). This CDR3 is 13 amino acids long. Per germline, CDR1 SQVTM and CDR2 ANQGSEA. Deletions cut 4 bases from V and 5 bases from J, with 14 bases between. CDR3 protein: CSVAGPHPETQYF. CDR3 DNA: TGCAGCGTTGCGGGACCCCACCCCGAGACCCAGTACTTC.

The CDR3 DNA follows: TGTGCCAGTAGTAGAGTCTCTGGGGCCAACGTCCTGACTTTC. It codes for CASSRVSGANVLTF. This chain links TRBV19 with TRBJ2-6; D is ambiguous. This CDR3 is built from 14 residues. The germline V and J ends were trimmed by 4 bases and 0 bases, with 4 bases remaining between them. Per the germline V gene, CDR1 is LNHDA and CDR2 is SQIVND (reference sequence).

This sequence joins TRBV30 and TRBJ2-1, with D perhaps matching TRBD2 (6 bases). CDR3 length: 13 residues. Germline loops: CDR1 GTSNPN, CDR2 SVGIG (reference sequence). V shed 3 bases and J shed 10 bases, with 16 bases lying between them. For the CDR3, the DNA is TGTGCCTGGAGGTTCTTCCCGGAGGGCGAGCAGTTCTTC. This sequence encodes CAWRFFPEGEQFF.